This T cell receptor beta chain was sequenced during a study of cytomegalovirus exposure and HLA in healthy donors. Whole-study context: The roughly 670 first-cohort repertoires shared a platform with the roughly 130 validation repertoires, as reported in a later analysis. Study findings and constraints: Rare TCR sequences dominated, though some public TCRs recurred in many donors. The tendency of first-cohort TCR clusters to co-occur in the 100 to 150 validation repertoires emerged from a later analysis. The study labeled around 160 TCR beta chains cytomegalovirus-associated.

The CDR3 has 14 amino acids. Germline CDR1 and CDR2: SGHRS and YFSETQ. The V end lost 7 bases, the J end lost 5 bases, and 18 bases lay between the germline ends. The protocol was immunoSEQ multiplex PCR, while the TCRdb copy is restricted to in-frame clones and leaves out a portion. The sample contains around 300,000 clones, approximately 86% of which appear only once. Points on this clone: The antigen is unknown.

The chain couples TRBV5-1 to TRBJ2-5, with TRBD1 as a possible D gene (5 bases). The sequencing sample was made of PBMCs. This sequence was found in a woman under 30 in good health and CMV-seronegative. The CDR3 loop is CASYQGSTRETQYF. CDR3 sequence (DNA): TGCGCCAGCTATCAGGGCTCTACTCGGGAGACCCAGTACTTC.